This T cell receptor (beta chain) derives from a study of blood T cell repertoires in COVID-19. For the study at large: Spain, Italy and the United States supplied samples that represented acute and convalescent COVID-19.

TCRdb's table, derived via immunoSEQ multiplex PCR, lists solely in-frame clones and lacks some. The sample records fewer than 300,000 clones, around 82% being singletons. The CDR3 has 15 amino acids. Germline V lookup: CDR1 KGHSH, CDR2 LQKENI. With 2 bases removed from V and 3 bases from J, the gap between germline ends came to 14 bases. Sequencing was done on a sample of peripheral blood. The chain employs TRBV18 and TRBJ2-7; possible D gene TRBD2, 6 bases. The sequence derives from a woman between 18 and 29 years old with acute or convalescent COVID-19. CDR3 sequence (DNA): TGTGCCAGCTCACCAACGGAGGGGCGAAGCTACGAGCAGTACTTC. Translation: CASSPTEGRSYEQYF.